This passage covers 29 T cell receptor beta chains from one sample sequenced in a study of blood T cell repertoires in COVID-19. TCRdb's table, derived via immunoSEQ multiplex PCR, lists solely in-frame clones and lacks some. The sample carries approximately 56,000 clones, about 80% recorded once. Specimen: peripheral blood. Every receptor here comes from a man aged 70 or older with active COVID-19.

DNA for the CDR3: TGTGCCAGCAGCGTTCTGCCAGATAGCACAGATACGCAGTATTTT. Translated: CASSVLPDSTDTQYF. This rearrangement joins TRBV9 to TRBJ2-3; D unclear. CDR1 SGDLS and CDR2 YYNGEE come from the germline V gene. The CDR3 is 15 amino acids. Trimming stripped 2 bases from V and 0 bases from J, with 10 bases between. Supplemented by reference TRBV9 and TRBJ2-3, the full variable domain reads DSGVTQTPKHLITATGQRVTLRCSPRSGDLSVYWYQQSLDQGLQFLIQYYNGEERAKGNILERFSAQQFPDLHSELNLSSLELGDSALYFCASSVLPDSTDTQYFGPGTRLTVL.

This chain connects TRBV7-9 to TRBJ2-1; 7 bases fit TRBD1. CDR1 is SEHNR, CDR2 FQNEAQ, per germline (reference sequence). Losses at the gene ends were 4 bases for V and 6 bases for J; bases not matched to a gene: 9. The CDR3 has 15 amino acids. The CDR3 DNA is TGTGCCAGCAGCTGGTTCGGGACAGCTAGCAATGAGCAGTTCTTC. This gives the protein CASSWFGTASNEQFF.

This chain joins TRBV5-4 and TRBJ1-6; maybe TRBD1 (6 bases). The CDR3 length is 16 residues. Trimming cost V 0 bases and J 6 bases, with 13 bases left between them. CDR1 and CDR2 (germline): SGHNT, YYREEE (reference sequence). The CDR3 nucleotides read TGTGCCAGCAGCTTGGCCCCGACAGGAATTAATTCACCCCTCCACTTT. Translated, it gives CASSLAPTGINSPLHF. The whole variable domain, filled in from reference TRBV5-4 and TRBJ1-6, reads ETGVTQSPTHLIKTRGQQVTLRCSSQSGHNTVSWYQQALGQGPQFIFQYYREEENGRGNFPPRFSGLQFPNYSSELNVNALELDDSALYLCASSLAPTGINSPLHFGNGTRLTVT.

J is TRBJ2-1 and V is TRBV6-5; unclear D gene. Germline CDR1 is MNHEY and CDR2 is SVGAGI. Trimming took 2 bases from V and 10 from J, leaving 6 bases between them. This CDR3 region has 11 residues. The CDR3 loop is CASSYAREQFF. CDR3 DNA sequence: TGTGCCAGCAGTTACGCCCGGGAGCAGTTCTTC.

The chain joins TRBV9 to TRBJ2-7; TRBD1 aligns across 9 bases. With V trimmed by 7 bases and J by 2 bases, 13 bases remained unmatched. The V gene's germline CDR1 is SGDLS and CDR2 YYNGEE. The CDR3 sequence is 16 residues long. CDR3 DNA: TGTGCCAGCGGAGGGACAGGGATCAACCCCCCCTACGAGCAGTACTTC. Its translation is CASGGTGINPPYEQYF.

This clone has only a few counts. The chain employs TRBV5-6 and TRBJ2-7; D is undetermined. Germline assignment: CDR1 SGHDT and CDR2 YYEEEE. V dropped 1 base and J dropped 3 bases, with 8 bases sitting between them. The CDR3 sequence is 13 residues long. Here the CDR3 DNA reads TGTGCCAGCAGCTTGATTGGCAGCTACGAGCAGTACTTC. This translates into CASSLIGSYEQYF.

The chain recombines TRBV7-8 with TRBJ2-1; 12 bases are shared with TRBD2. The CDR3 is made up of 14 amino acids. Germline assignment: CDR1 SGHVS and CDR2 FQNEAQ. V was pared by 6 bases and J by 7 bases, with 4 bases of the junction left unmatched. Here the CDR3 DNA reads TGTGCCAGCAGATCTAGCGGGGGGGCAAATGAGCAGTTCTTC. This encodes CASRSSGGANEQFF.

The chain carries TRBV27 and TRBJ2-5; 8 nucleotides align to TRBD1. Looked up from germline, CDR1 is MNHEY and CDR2 is SMNVEV (reference sequence). V lost 6 bases to trimming and J lost 4 bases; unmatched junction nucleotides: 7. This CDR3 spans 14 amino acids. Written as DNA, the CDR3 is TGTGCCAGCAGGCGGACAGGGCGGGGAGAGACCCAGTACTTC. Its translation is CASRRTGRGETQYF.

V usage is TRBV3-1 (or the pseudogene TRBV3-2) and J usage is TRBJ2-5; possibly TRBD2 for D (7 bases). From germline, CDR1 is LGHDT and CDR2 YNNKEL (reference sequence). V dropped 4 bases and J dropped 4 bases, with 19 bases sitting between them. There are 16 residues in the CDR3. CDR3 residues: CASSLVGGGPGETQYF. For the CDR3, the DNA is TGTGCCAGCAGCCTAGTGGGGGGGGGCCCCGGAGAGACCCAGTACTTC.

This chain links TRBV29-1 with TRBJ1-2; D uncertain. The CDR3 is made up of 13 amino acids. V dropped 6 bases and J dropped 8 bases, with 19 bases sitting between them. Germline values: CDR1 SQVTM, CDR2 ANQGSEA. The CDR3 protein is CSVSLGSYEGYTF. The CDR3 DNA reads TGCAGCGTCTCCCTTGGGAGTTATGAGGGCTACACCTTC.

This chain uses TRBV18 with TRBJ1-2; D ambiguous. The germline V and J ends were trimmed by 5 bases and 0 bases, with 10 bases remaining between them. The CDR3 is made up of 14 amino acids. Per germline, CDR1 KGHSH and CDR2 LQKENI. CDR3 amino acids: CASSSSATNYGYTF. The CDR3 DNA reads as TGTGCCAGCTCAAGCTCTGCGACTAACTATGGCTACACCTTC.

A remark on this clone: A junction end diverges from the germline sequence, so it may reflect a read error. This chain joins TRBV7-2 and TRBJ2-3; the match to TRBD2 covers 7 bases. Germline CDR1 is SGHTA and CDR2 is FQGNSA. The CDR3 contains 13 residues. CDR3 residues: CASSLLVQTLADF. As DNA, the CDR3 is TGTGCCAGCAGCTTATTGGTACAGACCCTAGCGGATTTT.

The V and J genes are TRBV11-2 and TRBJ1-2; 7 positions match TRBD1. CDR1 SGHAT and CDR2 FQNNGV come from the germline V gene. The CDR3 runs 13 residues. V dropped 5 bases and J dropped 7; count of bases not matched to a gene: 7. CDR3 coding DNA: TGTGCCAGCAGCCCCGGACAGGTCTCTGGCTACACCTTC. Translated: CASSPGQVSGYTF.

The V call is TRBV6-5, the J call TRBJ1-2; a possible D gene is TRBD1 (5 bases). The CDR3 runs to 13 residues. In germline, CDR1 is MNHEY, CDR2 SVGAGI. Between the trimmed V and J ends, which lost 6 bases and 2 bases, there was a span of 10 bases. The CDR3 DNA sequence: TGTGCCAGCAGACGCGACAGAAACTATGGCTACACCTTC. Encoded protein: CASRRDRNYGYTF.

The rearrangement uses TRBV24-1 and TRBJ2-3; tentatively, D is TRBD2 (6 bases). V lost 6 bases and J 0 bases, leaving 12 bases between the germline ends. Germline loops: CDR1 KGHDR, CDR2 SFDVKD. The CDR3 sequence is 15 residues long. The CDR3 coding sequence is TGTGCCACCAGTCATCGCGGGGCCAGCACAGATACGCAGTATTTT. Residues: CATSHRGASTDTQYF.

CDR3 bases: TGCGCCAGCAGCCGGACTAGCTCCGCAGATACGCAGTATTTT. This codes for CASSRTSSADTQYF. This chain links TRBV5-1 with TRBJ2-3; TRBD2 matches at 8 bases. V trimming: 4 bases; J trimming: 4 bases; junction bases outside the gene matches: 5. Germline-derived CDR1 and CDR2 are SGHRS and YFSETQ. The CDR3 sequence is 14 residues long.

The chain couples TRBV28 to TRBJ2-6; 10 positions match TRBD2. CDR1 MDHEN and CDR2 SYDVKM come from the germline V gene. This CDR3 spans 19 amino acids. V trimming: 6 bases; J trimming: 2 bases; junction bases outside the gene matches: 13. CDR3: CASRAGGAGGLAGANVLTF. The CDR3 coding sequence is TGTGCCAGCAGGGCCGGCGGAGCGGGGGGGCTCGCTGGGGCCAACGTCCTGACTTTC.

The chain has TRBV12-3 or TRBV12-4 and TRBJ2-7, with TRBD1 as a possible D gene (6 bases). There are 12 residues in the CDR3. Trimming stripped 2 bases from V and 5 bases from J, with 7 bases between. The CDR3 DNA reads as TGTGCCAGCAGTTTATGGGGGCACGAGCAGTACTTC. Protein product: CASSLWGHEQYF.

This chain uses TRBV29-1 with TRBJ1-2, with TRBD1 matching 7 bases. The germline V gene has CDR1 SQVTM and CDR2 ANQGSEA. J gave up 2 bases and V 8 bases, and 5 bases lay outside the gene matches. The CDR3 length is 12 residues. CDR3 sequence (DNA): TGCAGCCTACGGGACAGCAACTATGGCTACACCTTC. It encodes CSLRDSNYGYTF.

The sample holds a few counts of this clone. The V gene is TRBV4-1, the J gene TRBJ2-1; 10 nucleotides agree with TRBD1. Trimming at V came to 7 bases and at J to 7 bases, leaving 10 bases not matched to a gene. This CDR3 comprises 15 residues. The germline gives CDR1 MGHRA, CDR2 YSYEKL. The CDR3 protein is CASTRTGGDWNEQFF. The CDR3 nucleotides read TGCGCCAGCACGCGGACAGGGGGAGACTGGAATGAGCAGTTCTTC.

This chain links TRBV6-5 with TRBJ1-6, with D unclear. Germline-derived CDR1 and CDR2 are MNHEY and SVGAGI. The V and J ends lost 0 bases and 6 bases respectively, with 12 bases between them. The CDR3 runs 16 residues. The CDR3 loop is CASSYSRNSGNSPLHF. DNA of the CDR3: TGTGCCAGCAGTTACTCGAGGAATTCTGGTAATTCACCCCTCCACTTT.

The V gene is TRBV30, the J gene TRBJ2-5; D not resolved. Germline V gene lookup returns CDR1 GTSNPN and CDR2 SVGIG (reference sequence). Trimming shortened V by 3 bases and J by 5 bases, and 13 bases separated the two germline ends. The CDR3 loop spans 13 amino acids. The CDR3 reads CAWSTNGLETQYF. CDR3 sequence (DNA): TGTGCCTGGAGCACCAACGGGTTGGAGACCCAGTACTTC.

The chain is built from TRBV5-6 and TRBJ1-2, with D maybe TRBD1 (5 bases). Germline V CDR1 and CDR2: SGHDT, YYEEEE. The CDR3 consists of 15 residues. Trimming pared 0 bases from V and 5 bases from J, leaving 14 bases between. Written as DNA, the CDR3 is TGTGCCAGCAGCTTGGTAGGACACCAAGAATATGGCTACACCTTC. This encodes CASSLVGHQEYGYTF.

The V and J genes are TRBV6-1 and TRBJ2-7; TRBD1 matches 7 bases. The J segment lost 2 bases and the V segment lost 3 bases, leaving 10 bases of the junction unmatched. Germline V gene lookup returns CDR1 MNHNS and CDR2 SASEGT. This CDR3 has 16 residues. This chain's CDR3 is CASSDLSGDSTYEQYF. The CDR3 bases are TGTGCCAGCAGTGACCTATCAGGGGACAGCACCTACGAGCAGTACTTC.

The chain combines TRBV19 with TRBJ2-1; 10 bases match TRBD1. The ends lost 7 bases at V and 6 bases at J; junction bases unmatched: 6. Germline-derived CDR1 and CDR2 are LNHDA and SQIVND (reference sequence). CDR3 length: 14 residues. The CDR3 spells CASNRDRGGNEQFF. The CDR3 DNA is TGTGCCAGTAATCGGGACAGGGGAGGCAATGAGCAGTTCTTC.

This chain connects TRBV10-3 to TRBJ2-1; possible D gene TRBD2, 6 bases. The V end was cut by 10 bases, the J end by 0 bases, with 16 bases between. The CDR3 is 15 residues long. Per germline, CDR1 ENHRY and CDR2 SYGVKD. CDR3 coding DNA: TGTGCCACTACGGGACTCTTAACCTCCTACAATGAGCAGTTCTTC. It translates to CATTGLLTSYNEQFF.

The rearrangement uses TRBV19 and TRBJ2-7; D is possibly TRBD1 (5 bases). Trimming took off 1 base at V and 7 bases at J, with 14 bases between the two ends. CDR3 length: 14 residues. The germline CDR1 and CDR2 sequences are LNHDA and SQIVND (reference sequence). CDR3 protein: CASSIVQGTREQYF. In DNA, the CDR3 is TGTGCCAGTAGTATAGTCCAGGGAACGAGGGAGCAGTACTTC.

V and J are TRBV7-9 and TRBJ1-1, with a possible D match to TRBD1 (6 bases). CDR3 length: 13 residues. CDR1 and CDR2 (germline): SEHNR, FQNEAQ (reference sequence). V lost 3 bases, J lost 8 bases, and 13 bases lay in between. The DNA of the CDR3 is TGTGCCAGCAGCTTCCAGGGGTCGGGGGAAGCTTTCTTT. It specifies CASSFQGSGEAFF.

The J gene is TRBJ2-7, the V gene TRBV7-9, with D maybe TRBD1 (6 bases). The CDR3 spans 14 residues. Trimming removed 1 base at V and 3 bases at J, with 10 bases between. CDR1 and CDR2 from the germline V gene are SEHNR and FQNEAQ (reference sequence). CDR3 sequence reads: CASSLVGTNYEQYF. The CDR3 DNA reads TGTGCCAGCAGCTTAGTAGGGACAAACTACGAGCAGTACTTC.